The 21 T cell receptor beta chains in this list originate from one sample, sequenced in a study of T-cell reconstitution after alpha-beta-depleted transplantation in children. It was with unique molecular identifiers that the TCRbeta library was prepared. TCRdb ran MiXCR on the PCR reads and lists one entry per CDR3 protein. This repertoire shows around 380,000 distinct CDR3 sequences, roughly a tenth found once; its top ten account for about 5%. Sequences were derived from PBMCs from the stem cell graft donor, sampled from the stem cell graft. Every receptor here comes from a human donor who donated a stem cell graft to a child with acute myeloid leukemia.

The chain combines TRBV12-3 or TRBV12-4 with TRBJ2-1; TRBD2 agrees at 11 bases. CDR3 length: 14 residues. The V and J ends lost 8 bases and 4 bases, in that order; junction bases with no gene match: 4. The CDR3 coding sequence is TGTGCCAGCGGAACTAGCGGGGGTTACAATGAGCAGTTCTTC. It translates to CASGTSGGYNEQFF.

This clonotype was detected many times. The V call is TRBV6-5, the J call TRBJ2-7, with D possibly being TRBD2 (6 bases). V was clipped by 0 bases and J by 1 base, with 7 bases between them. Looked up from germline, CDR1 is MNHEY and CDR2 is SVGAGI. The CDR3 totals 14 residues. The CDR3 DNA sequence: TGTGCCAGCAGTTACTCCGGGACTTCCTACGAGCAGTACTTC. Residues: CASSYSGTSYEQYF.

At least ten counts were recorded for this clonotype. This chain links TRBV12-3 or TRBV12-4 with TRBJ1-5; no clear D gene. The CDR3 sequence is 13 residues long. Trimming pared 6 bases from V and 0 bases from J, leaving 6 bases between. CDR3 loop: CASSYHSNQPQHF. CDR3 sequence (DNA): TGTGCCAGCAGCTACCATAGCAATCAGCCCCAGCATTTT.

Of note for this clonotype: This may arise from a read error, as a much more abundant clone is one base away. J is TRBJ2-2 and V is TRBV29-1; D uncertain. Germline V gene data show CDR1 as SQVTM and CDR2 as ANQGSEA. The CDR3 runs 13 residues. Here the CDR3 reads CSVDWRNPGELFF. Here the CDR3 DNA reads TGCAGCGTTGATTGGCGGAACCCCGGGGAGCTGTTTTTT.

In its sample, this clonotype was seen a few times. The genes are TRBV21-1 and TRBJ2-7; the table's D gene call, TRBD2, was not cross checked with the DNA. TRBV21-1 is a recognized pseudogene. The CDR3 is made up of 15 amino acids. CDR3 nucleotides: TGTGCCAGCAGTCCCTCCTCGGGGGGAATCTACGAGCAGTACGTC. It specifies CASSPSSGGIYEQYV.

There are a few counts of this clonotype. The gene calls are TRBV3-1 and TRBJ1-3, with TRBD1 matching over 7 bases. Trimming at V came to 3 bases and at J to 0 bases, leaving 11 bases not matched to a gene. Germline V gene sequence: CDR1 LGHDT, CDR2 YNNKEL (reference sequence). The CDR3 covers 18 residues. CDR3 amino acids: CASSQMVRGQSSGNTIYF. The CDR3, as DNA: TGTGCCAGCAGCCAGATGGTCCGGGGACAGTCCTCTGGAAACACCATATATTTT.

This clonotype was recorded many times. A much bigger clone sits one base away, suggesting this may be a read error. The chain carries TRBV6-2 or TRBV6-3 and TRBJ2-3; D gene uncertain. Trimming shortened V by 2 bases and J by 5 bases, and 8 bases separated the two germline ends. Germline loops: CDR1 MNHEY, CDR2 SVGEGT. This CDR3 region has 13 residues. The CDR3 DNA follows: TGTGCCAGCAGTTACGGGTGGGGAGATACGCAGTATTTT. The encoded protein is CASSYGWGDTQYF.

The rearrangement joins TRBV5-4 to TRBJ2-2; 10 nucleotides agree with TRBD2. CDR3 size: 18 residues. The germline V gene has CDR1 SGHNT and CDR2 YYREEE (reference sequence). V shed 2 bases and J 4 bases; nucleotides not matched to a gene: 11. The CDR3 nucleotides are TGTGCCAGCAGCTTACCAACACTAGCGGGAAGGGGCACCGGGGAGCTGTTTTTT. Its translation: CASSLPTLAGRGTGELFF.

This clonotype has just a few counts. The CDR3 loop is CSVEVPGLAVNTGELFF. DNA for the CDR3: TGCAGCGTTGAAGTCCCGGGACTAGCGGTGAACACCGGGGAGCTGTTTTTT. The rearrangement links TRBV29-1 to TRBJ2-2, with 11 bases that match TRBD2. The CDR3 covers 17 residues. Germline V CDR1 and CDR2: SQVTM, ANQGSEA. After removal of 1 base from V and 1 base from J, the junction contained 5 bases not matched to a gene.

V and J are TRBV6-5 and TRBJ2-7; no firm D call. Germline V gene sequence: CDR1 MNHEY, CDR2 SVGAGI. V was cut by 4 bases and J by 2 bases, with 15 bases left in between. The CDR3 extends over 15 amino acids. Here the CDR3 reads CASSSPRLRAYEQYF. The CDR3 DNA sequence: TGTGCCAGCAGTTCCCCCCGCCTTCGGGCCTACGAGCAGTACTTC.

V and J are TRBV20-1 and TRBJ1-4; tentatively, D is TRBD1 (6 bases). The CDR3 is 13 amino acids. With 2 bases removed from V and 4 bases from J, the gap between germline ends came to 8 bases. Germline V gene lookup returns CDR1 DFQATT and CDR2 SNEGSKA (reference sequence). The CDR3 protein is CSARKDSNEKLFF. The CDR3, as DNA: TGCAGTGCTAGAAAGGACAGTAATGAAAAACTGTTTTTT.

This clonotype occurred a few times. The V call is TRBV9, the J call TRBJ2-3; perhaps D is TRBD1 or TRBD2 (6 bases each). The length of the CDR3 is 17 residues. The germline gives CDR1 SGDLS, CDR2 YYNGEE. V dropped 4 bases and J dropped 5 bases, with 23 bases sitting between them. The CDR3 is CASSPISRVGGGDTQYF. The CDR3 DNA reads TGTGCCAGCAGCCCGATCTCGCGGGTTGGAGGGGGAGATACGCAGTATTTT.

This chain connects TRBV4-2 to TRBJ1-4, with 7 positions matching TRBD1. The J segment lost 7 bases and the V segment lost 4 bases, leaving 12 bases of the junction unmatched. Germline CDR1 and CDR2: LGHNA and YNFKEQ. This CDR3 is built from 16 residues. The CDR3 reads CASSRELQGRGEKLFF. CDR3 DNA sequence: TGTGCCAGCAGCCGGGAGTTACAGGGGAGGGGTGAAAAACTGTTTTTT.

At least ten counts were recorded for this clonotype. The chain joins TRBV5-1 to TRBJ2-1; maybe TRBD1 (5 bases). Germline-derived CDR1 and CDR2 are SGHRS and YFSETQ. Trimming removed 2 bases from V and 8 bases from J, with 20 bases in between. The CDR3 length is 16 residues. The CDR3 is CASSLSPSGLGDEQFF. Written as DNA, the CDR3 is TGCGCCAGCAGCTTATCCCCGTCAGGGTTAGGAGATGAGCAGTTCTTC.

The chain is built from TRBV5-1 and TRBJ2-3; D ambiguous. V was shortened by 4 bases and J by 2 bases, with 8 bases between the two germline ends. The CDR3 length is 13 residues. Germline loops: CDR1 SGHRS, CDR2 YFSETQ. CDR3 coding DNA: TGCGCCAGCAGCGGAAGGACCACAGATACGCAGTATTTT. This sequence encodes CASSGRTTDTQYF.

The CDR3 sequence: CASSPRADRNYGYTF. The CDR3 DNA sequence: TGTGCCAGCTCACCACGGGCCGACAGGAACTATGGCTACACCTTC. V gene TRBV18 combines with J gene TRBJ1-2, with D possibly being TRBD1 (6 bases). Looked up from germline, CDR1 is KGHSH and CDR2 is LQKENI. V was pared by 1 base and J by 2 bases, with 11 bases between. This CDR3 is built from 15 residues.

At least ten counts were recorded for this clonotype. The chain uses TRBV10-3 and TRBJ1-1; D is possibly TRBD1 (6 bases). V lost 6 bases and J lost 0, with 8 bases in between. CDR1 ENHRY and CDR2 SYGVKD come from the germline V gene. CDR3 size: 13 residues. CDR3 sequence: CAISRDMNTEAFF. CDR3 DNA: TGTGCCATCAGCAGGGACATGAACACTGAAGCTTTCTTT.

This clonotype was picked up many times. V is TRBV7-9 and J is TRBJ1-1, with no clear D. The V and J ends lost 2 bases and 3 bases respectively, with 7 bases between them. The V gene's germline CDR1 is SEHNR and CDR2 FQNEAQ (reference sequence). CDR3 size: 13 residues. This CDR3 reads CASSLLGDTEAFF. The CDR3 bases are TGTGCCAGCAGCTTACTTGGCGACACTGAAGCTTTCTTT.

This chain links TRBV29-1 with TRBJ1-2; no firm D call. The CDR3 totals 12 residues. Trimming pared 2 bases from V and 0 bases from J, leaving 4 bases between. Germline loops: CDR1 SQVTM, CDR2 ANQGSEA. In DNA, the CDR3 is TGCAGCGTTGAAAGAGCTAACTATGGCTACACCTTC. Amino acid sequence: CSVERANYGYTF. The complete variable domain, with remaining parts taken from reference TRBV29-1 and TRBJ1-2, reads SAVISQKPSRDICQRGTSLTIQCQVDSQVTMMFWYRQQPGQSLTLIATANQGSEATYESGFVIDKFPISRPNLTFSTLTVSNMSPEDSSIYLCSVERANYGYTFGSGTRLTVV.

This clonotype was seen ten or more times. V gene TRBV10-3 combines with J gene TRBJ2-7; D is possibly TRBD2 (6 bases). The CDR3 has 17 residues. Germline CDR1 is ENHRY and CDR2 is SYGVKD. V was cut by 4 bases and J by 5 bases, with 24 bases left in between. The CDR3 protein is CAISGGSEGLRSHEQYF. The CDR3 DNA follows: TGTGCCATCAGTGGGGGATCGGAGGGGTTGCGGAGCCACGAGCAGTACTTC.

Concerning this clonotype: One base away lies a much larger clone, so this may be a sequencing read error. The CDR3, as DNA: TGTGCCAGCAGCCAAGACCGGAACCTTACTTCCTACGAGCAGTACTTC. It codes for CASSQDRNLTSYEQYF. This sequence joins TRBV3-1 and TRBJ2-7; D not certain. Germline loops: CDR1 LGHDT, CDR2 YNNKEL (reference sequence). The V gene lost 0 bases and the J gene lost 1 base, with 13 bases spanning the gap. The length of the CDR3 is 16 residues.